One and the same sample provided the 24 T cell receptor beta chains below, sequenced in a study of T cell repertoires in cytomegalovirus infection. One entry per CDR3 protein results from TCRdb running MiXCR on the reads. The table includes approximately 700,000 distinct CDR3 sequences, under 40% detected once. The sequencing sample was made of PBMCs. The receptors were sampled from a human donor in good health (CMV status not recorded). Some clones in this sample may be carry-over from other donors' samples.

This chain links TRBV19 with TRBJ1-2, with TRBD1 as a possible D gene (5 bases). The CDR3 loop spans 11 amino acids. The V gene's germline CDR1 is LNHDA and CDR2 SQIVND (reference sequence). Trimming removed 7 bases at V and 6 bases at J, with 9 bases between. CDR3 loop: CASKEGNGYTF. The CDR3 nucleotides are TGTGCCAGTAAGGAGGGGAATGGCTACACCTTC.

This clonotype was seen more than once but under ten times. This chain uses TRBV4-1 with TRBJ1-1; D is unresolved. The CDR3 covers 14 residues. Trimming pared 0 bases from V and 8 bases from J, leaving 13 bases between. Germline-derived CDR1 and CDR2 are MGHRA and YSYEKL. CDR3 in amino acids: CASSQDVPNAEAFF. Written as DNA, the CDR3 is TGCGCCAGCAGCCAAGATGTTCCCAACGCCGAAGCTTTCTTT.

This clonotype was seen only a few times. The rearrangement uses TRBV12-3 or TRBV12-4 and TRBJ2-1, with D possibly matching TRBD2 (5 bases). There are 16 residues in the CDR3. V shed 6 bases and J shed 0 bases, with 15 bases lying between them. The CDR3 loop reads CASRAPGTSSYNEQFF. The CDR3 DNA is TGTGCCAGCAGAGCTCCGGGAACAAGCTCCTACAATGAGCAGTTCTTC.

The chain combines TRBV2 with TRBJ1-3, with D uncertain. The ends were cut back, 5 bases at V and 0 bases at J, with 8 bases in the middle. Germline lookup yields CDR1 SNHLY and CDR2 FYNNEI. The CDR3 extends over 14 amino acids. CDR3 residues: CASSQVSSGNTIYF. CDR3 bases: TGTGCCAGCAGTCAGGTCTCCTCTGGAAACACCATATATTTT.

This chain connects TRBV10-3 to TRBJ2-1; possibly TRBD1 for D (5 bases). CDR1 ENHRY and CDR2 SYGVKD come from the germline V gene. This CDR3 comprises 15 residues. Trimming removed 0 bases from V and 7 bases from J, with 13 bases in between. DNA for the CDR3: TGTGCCATCAGTGAGTCGGCAGGGCTAAGGAATGAGCAGTTCTTC. Translation: CAISESAGLRNEQFF.

This chain joins TRBV19 and TRBJ1-5; D is perhaps TRBD1 (5 bases). This CDR3 region has 15 residues. V lost 7 bases and J lost 0, with 13 bases in between. Germline loops: CDR1 LNHDA, CDR2 SQIVND (reference sequence). The chain's CDR3 is CASIIEGISNQPQHF. The CDR3 coding sequence is TGTGCCAGTATAATTGAGGGGATTAGCAATCAGCCCCAGCATTTT. Using reference TRBV19 and TRBJ1-5 for the parts outside the CDR3, the full variable domain is DGGITQSPKYLFRKEGQNVTLSCEQNLNHDAMYWYRQDPGQGLRLIYYSQIVNDFQKGDIAEGYSVSREKKESFPLTVTSAQKNPTAFYLCASIIEGISNQPQHFGDGTRLSIL.

This clonotype showed up just a few times. This chain joins TRBV20-1 and TRBJ2-7, with 7 bases identical to TRBD2. The CDR3 is made up of 15 amino acids. CDR1 is DFQATT, CDR2 SNEGSKA, per germline (reference sequence). V lost 4 bases, J lost 1 base, and 10 bases stayed unmatched. CDR3 residues: CSAMLTGGFSYEQYF. The CDR3 DNA sequence: TGCAGTGCTATGCTTACGGGGGGTTTTTCCTACGAGCAGTACTTC.

The CDR3 nucleotides are TGCGCCAGCAGCTTTACAGATTTAAACTACAATGAGCAGTTCTTC. This gives the protein CASSFTDLNYNEQFF. The rearrangement links TRBV5-1 to TRBJ2-1; D is unclear. Trimming took 2 bases from V and 3 from J, leaving 12 bases between them. The CDR3 totals 15 residues. Germline V CDR1 and CDR2: SGHRS, YFSETQ.

The chain joins TRBV20-1 to TRBJ1-3; a possible D gene is TRBD1 (5 bases). The CDR3 loop spans 15 amino acids. The germline gives CDR1 DFQATT, CDR2 SNEGSKA (reference sequence). Trimming removed 6 bases at V and 0 bases at J, with 15 bases between. The CDR3 reads CSADTRADSGNTIYF. CDR3 sequence (DNA): TGCAGTGCCGACACCAGGGCCGACTCTGGAAACACCATATATTTT.

This clonotype was detected a few times. V and J are TRBV4-2 and TRBJ2-7, with 7 nucleotides matching TRBD1. The V and J ends lost 0 bases and 4 bases, in that order; junction bases with no gene match: 3. The CDR3 spans 14 residues. CDR1 and CDR2 (germline): LGHNA, YNFKEQ. CDR3 nucleotides: TGTGCCAGCAGCCAAGAGAACAGGGGATACGAGCAGTACTTC. It translates to CASSQENRGYEQYF.

This clonotype was counted between two and nine times. The V and J genes are TRBV4-3 and TRBJ1-5; D is unresolved. Germline-derived CDR1 and CDR2 are LGHNA and YSLEER. V was trimmed by 0 bases and J by 4 bases, leaving 7 bases between them. The CDR3 length is 14 residues. The CDR3 sequence is CASSQDWENQPQHF. The CDR3 DNA reads as TGCGCCAGCAGCCAAGATTGGGAAAATCAGCCCCAGCATTTT.

This clonotype turned up a few times. The rearrangement links TRBV19 to TRBJ1-5; 7 nucleotides match TRBD1. The CDR3 is 16 amino acids. Looked up from germline, CDR1 is LNHDA and CDR2 is SQIVND (reference sequence). The V gene end was trimmed by 4 bases and the J gene end by 6 bases; junction bases not matched to a gene: 12. The CDR3, as DNA: TGTGCCAGTAGTACGCAGGGGGGTGGAACCGGTCAGCCCCAGCATTTT. It yields the protein CASSTQGGGTGQPQHF.

This clonotype has more than one count but fewer than ten. The junction and the germline gene differ at one end; a read error may be behind it. The chain combines TRBV28 with TRBJ2-7; 10 positions agree with TRBD1. The CDR3 is made up of 15 amino acids. Germline V gives CDR1 MDHEN, CDR2 SYDVKM. The CDR3: CASSAAGTGEYEHYF. For the CDR3, the DNA is TGTGCCAGCTCCGCGGCAGGGACAGGGGAGTACGAGCATTACTTC.

The table lists this clonotype with a few counts. V is TRBV12-3 or TRBV12-4 and J is TRBJ1-5; no clear D gene. This CDR3 is built from 13 residues. Trimming cost V 7 bases and J 4 bases, with 11 bases left between them. The CDR3 spells CASTLNENQPQHF. CDR3 sequence (DNA): TGTGCCAGCACCCTTAATGAGAATCAGCCCCAGCATTTT.

This clonotype appeared a few times. The CDR3: CASSPRTGVSQETQYF. The CDR3, as DNA: TGTGCCAGCAGCCCGAGGACAGGGGTCTCCCAAGAGACCCAGTACTTC. V is TRBV7-9 and J is TRBJ2-5, with TRBD1 identical over 9 bases. Germline CDR1 and CDR2: SEHNR and FQNEAQ (reference sequence). The CDR3 totals 16 residues. V lost 5 bases to trimming and J lost 1 base; unmatched junction nucleotides: 8.

A word on this clonotype: A much larger clone is a single base away; this may be a read error. The V call is TRBV4-1, the J call TRBJ1-4; 8 nucleotides agree with TRBD1. This CDR3 has 14 amino acids. Germline CDR1 and CDR2: MGHRA and YSYEKL. CDR3 DNA sequence: TGCTCCAGCAGCCATCAGACAGGGGAAGAAAAACTGTTTTTT. Encoded protein: CSSSHQTGEEKLFF.

This clonotype was seen once. The chain is built from TRBV20-1 and TRBJ2-4; 9 nucleotides align to TRBD1. The V and J ends lost 1 base and 6 bases, in that order; junction bases with no gene match: 7. The CDR3 is 15 residues long. Germline V CDR1 and CDR2: DFQATT, SNEGSKA (reference sequence). This chain's CDR3 is CSARGDRALGNIQYF. For the CDR3, the DNA is TGCAGTGCTAGAGGGGACAGGGCATTGGGAAACATTCAGTACTTC.

The chain links TRBV28 to TRBJ1-2, with a possible D match to TRBD1 (6 bases). V was clipped by 1 base and J by 3 bases, with 15 bases between them. CDR3 length: 16 residues. The germline CDR1 and CDR2 sequences are MDHEN and SYDVKM. CDR3 bases: TGTGCCAGCAGTTTATCTGGGACGGGACAACACTATGGCTACACCTTC. It translates to CASSLSGTGQHYGYTF.

In DNA, the CDR3 is TGTGCCATCAGTGAAAAGTTTGAGGTGTGGGAGACCCAGTACTTC. It translates to CAISEKFEVWETQYF. The chain recombines TRBV10-3 with TRBJ2-5; D remains unclear. Germline V gives CDR1 ENHRY, CDR2 SYGVKD. The CDR3 spans 15 residues. With 3 bases removed from V and 5 bases from J, the gap between germline ends came to 16 bases.

Worth noting for this clonotype: A read error may be the cause here, since a much bigger clone is one base away. The V call is TRBV6-5, the J call TRBJ2-7; D unclear. The CDR3 has 16 residues. Per the germline V gene, CDR1 is MNHEY and CDR2 is SVGAGI. This CDR3 reads CASSDSQIGRTYEQYF. The CDR3 DNA reads as TGTGCCAGCAGTGACTCCCAAATTGGACGAACCTACGAGCAGTACTTC.

This clonotype was seen ten or more times. The rearrangement joins TRBV11-2 to TRBJ2-5; 9 bases line up with TRBD2. J lost 4 bases, V lost 3 bases, and 6 bases had no gene match. The germline V gene encodes CDR1 SGHAT and CDR2 FQNNGV. The CDR3 is made up of 15 amino acids. CDR3 sequence reads: CASSFRNSGRETQYF. For the CDR3, the DNA is TGTGCCAGCAGCTTTCGGAATAGCGGGAGAGAGACCCAGTACTTC.

This clonotype was seen more than once but under ten times. The rearrangement joins TRBV20-1 to TRBJ2-1, with 8 bases matching TRBD1. CDR1 is DFQATT and CDR2 is SNEGSKA in the germline V gene (reference sequence). The CDR3 runs 14 residues. Trimming cost V 6 bases and J 4 bases; bases outside gene matches: 8. CDR3 bases: TGCAGTGCCAAGAGACAGGGGAGATACAATGAGCAGTTCTTC. This gives the protein CSAKRQGRYNEQFF.

The chain employs TRBV12-3 or TRBV12-4 and TRBJ2-2, with D uncertain. Deletions cut 2 bases from V and 3 bases from J, with 10 bases between. This CDR3 region has 15 residues. CDR3 nucleotides: TGTGCCAGCAGTTTAAATAGCAGATACACCGGGGAGCTGTTTTTT. Protein sequence: CASSLNSRYTGELFF.

The genes are TRBV5-1 and TRBJ1-1; 9 positions agree with TRBD1. Germline V lookup: CDR1 SGHRS, CDR2 YFSETQ. The CDR3 runs to 16 residues. The V and J ends lost 4 bases and 5 bases, in that order; junction bases with no gene match: 12. CDR3 DNA: TGCGCCAGCAGCGAGACAGGGGGAGTAGGGGCAACTGAAGCTTTCTTT. Protein product: CASSETGGVGATEAFF.